These 11 T cell receptor beta chains came from one sample sequenced in a study of blood T cell repertoires in COVID-19. Sequencing was performed with immunoSEQ multiplex PCR; in TCRdb, only in-frame clones are kept and a portion is missing. Altogether more than 200,000 clones are present, around four fifths being singletons, with the ten largest covering more than 8%. Sequenced material: peripheral blood. The receptors shown here come from a woman in her forties or fifties with acute or convalescent COVID-19.

This clone has a single count. This chain connects TRBV7-9 to TRBJ2-3; maybe TRBD1 (5 bases). From germline, CDR1 is SEHNR and CDR2 FQNEAQ (reference sequence). V was trimmed by 6 bases and J by 3 bases, leaving 13 bases between them. The CDR3 is 14 amino acids. The CDR3 DNA reads as TGTGCCAGCAGTCTCGACCAGGGAACAGATACGCAGTATTTT. Residues: CASSLDQGTDTQYF. Complete variable domain (other parts from reference TRBV7-9 and TRBJ2-3): DTGVSQNPRHKITKRGQNVTFRCDPISEHNRLYWYRQTLGQGPEFLTYFQNEAQLEKSRLLSDRFSAERPKGSFSTLEIQRTEQGDSAMYLCASSLDQGTDTQYFGPGTRLTVL.

The chain carries TRBV5-6 and TRBJ2-7, with 9 nucleotides matching TRBD1. The V segment lost 6 bases and the J segment 6 bases; nucleotides outside the gene matches: 4. CDR3 length: 12 residues. Germline V gene sequence: CDR1 SGHDT, CDR2 YYEEEE. The CDR3 sequence is CASTGTGSEQYF. The CDR3, as DNA: TGTGCCAGCACCGGGACAGGGTCCGAGCAGTACTTC.

The V gene is TRBV5-4, the J gene TRBJ1-1, with a weak D call TRBD1 (6 bases). Trimming shortened V by 1 base and J by 0 bases, and 13 bases separated the two germline ends. The length of the CDR3 is 16 residues. Germline V lookup: CDR1 SGHNT, CDR2 YYREEE (reference sequence). This CDR3 reads CASSLSGVSVNTEAFF. CDR3 in DNA: TGTGCCAGCAGCTTGTCAGGGGTCTCGGTGAACACTGAAGCTTTCTTT.

The chain carries TRBV5-1 and TRBJ1-2; TRBD1 is a possible D gene (6 bases). Trimming removed 4 bases from V and 4 bases from J, with 11 bases in between. Germline V gene lookup returns CDR1 SGHRS and CDR2 YFSETQ. The length of the CDR3 is 13 residues. The CDR3 DNA reads TGCGCCAGCAGCCCGGGACAACTCTATGGCTACACCTTC. Protein sequence: CASSPGQLYGYTF.

The chain is built from TRBV5-6 and TRBJ2-1; TRBD2 agrees at 13 bases. The ends lost 3 bases at V and 9 bases at J; junction bases unmatched: 3. Germline CDR1 SGHDT, CDR2 YYEEEE. CDR3 length equals 14 residues. The CDR3 is CASSSGLAGAEQFF. CDR3 bases: TGTGCCAGCAGCTCAGGACTAGCGGGAGCTGAGCAGTTCTTC.

Notes on this clone: Other nucleotide sequences in the sample specify the same CDR3. The chain has TRBV19 and TRBJ2-1; the match to TRBD2 covers 9 bases. Germline loops: CDR1 LNHDA, CDR2 SQIVND (reference sequence). This CDR3 has 16 amino acids. Trimming took 2 bases from V and 4 from J; bases not matched to a gene: 6. CDR3 nucleotides: TGTGCCAGTAGTATAAGGCTAGCGGGGATATACAATGAGCAGTTCTTC. Protein product: CASSIRLAGIYNEQFF.

This rearrangement joins TRBV30 to TRBJ1-2, with TRBD1 identical over 10 bases. The V gene end was trimmed by 0 bases and the J gene end by 7 bases; junction bases not matched to a gene: 5. This CDR3 is built from 14 residues. Germline V lookup: CDR1 GTSNPN, CDR2 SVGIG (reference sequence). This CDR3 is CAWSVGQGRGGYTF. The CDR3, as DNA: TGTGCCTGGAGTGTGGGACAGGGGAGGGGTGGCTACACCTTC.

The gene calls are TRBV28 and TRBJ1-5; 10 bases agree with TRBD1. The length of the CDR3 is 14 residues. V trimming: 11 bases; J trimming: 6 bases; junction bases outside the gene matches: 10. Germline CDR1 reads MDHEN; CDR2 reads SYDVKM. The CDR3 coding sequence is TGTGCCGAACAAGGGACAGGGGACCTTCAGCCCCAGCATTTT. Translating it yields CAEQGTGDLQPQHF.

The chain is built from TRBV28 and TRBJ2-7; D is possibly TRBD2 (6 bases). This CDR3 region has 15 residues. Germline V gene sequence: CDR1 MDHEN, CDR2 SYDVKM. The germline V and J ends were trimmed by 4 bases and 1 base, with 14 bases remaining between them. DNA of the CDR3: TGTGCCAGCAGTTCCTTCGGGACTCCTTCCTACGAGCAGTACTTC. The encoded protein is CASSSFGTPSYEQYF. The whole variable domain, remainder taken from reference TRBV28 and TRBJ2-7, is DVKVTQSSRYLVKRTGEKVFLECVQDMDHENMFWYRQDPGLGLRLIYFSYDVKMKEKGDIPEGYSVSREKKERFSLILESASTNQTSMYLCASSSFGTPSYEQYFGPGTRLTVT.

This chain joins TRBV11-1 and TRBJ2-7; TRBD2 matches at 8 bases. The CDR3 is 13 residues long. Germline CDR1 SGHAT, CDR2 FQDESV (reference sequence). After removal of 5 bases from V and 2 bases from J, the junction contained 2 bases not matched to a gene. The CDR3 region is CASSLGLAYEQYF. CDR3 DNA: TGTGCCAGCAGCCTGGGACTAGCCTACGAGCAGTACTTC.

This chain joins TRBV3-1 (or the pseudogene TRBV3-2) and TRBJ1-1; 8 nucleotides line up with TRBD1. Germline-derived CDR1 and CDR2 are LGHDT and YNNKEL (reference sequence). With V trimmed by 4 bases and J by 3 bases, 4 bases remained unmatched. The CDR3 loop spans 14 amino acids. CDR3 protein: CASSLGQGHTEAFF. In nucleotides, the CDR3 is TGTGCCAGCAGCCTCGGACAGGGACACACTGAAGCTTTCTTT.